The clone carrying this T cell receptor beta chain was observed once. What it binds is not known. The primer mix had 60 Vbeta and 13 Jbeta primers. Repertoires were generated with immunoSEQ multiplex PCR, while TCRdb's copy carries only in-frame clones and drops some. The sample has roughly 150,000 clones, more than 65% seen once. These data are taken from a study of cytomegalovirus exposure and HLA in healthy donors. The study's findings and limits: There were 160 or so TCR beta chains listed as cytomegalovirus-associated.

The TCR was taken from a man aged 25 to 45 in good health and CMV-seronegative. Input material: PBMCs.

In DNA, the CDR3 is TGTGCCATACAAAGCGGGAGTTTGTACAATGAGCAGTTCTTC. Protein: CAIQSGSLYNEQFF. The J gene is TRBJ2-1, the V gene TRBV10-3; 8 positions match TRBD2. Germline CDR1 is ENHRY and CDR2 is SYGVKD. The CDR3 totals 14 residues. Trimming at V came to 9 bases and at J to 4 bases, leaving 8 bases not matched to a gene.